This T cell receptor (beta chain) originates from a study of blood T cell repertoires in COVID-19. Libraries were prepared by immunoSEQ multiplex PCR; TCRdb keeps only in-frame clonotypes and omits some of them. The table shows 9,000 to 13,000 clones, with roughly 87% occurring only once. CDR1 SGHNT and CDR2 YENEEA come from the germline V gene. This CDR3 contains 13 residues. V lost 5 bases to trimming and J lost 9 bases, with 14 bases between them. This chain joins TRBV11-3 and TRBJ2-1; possibly TRBD2 for D (5 bases). The sample consisted of peripheral blood. This TCR was sampled from a young man with active or convalescent COVID-19. The CDR3 bases are TGTGCCAGCAGCACAAGGACGGGGTTTGAGCAGTTCTTC. Its translation: CASSTRTGFEQFF.